Listed here are 29 T cell receptor beta chains from one sample, sequenced in a study of T cell responses to AZD1222 COVID-19 vaccine. Repertoires were generated with immunoSEQ multiplex PCR, while TCRdb's copy carries only in-frame clones and drops some. The top ten hold 4.5% to 6.5% of the sample, which has 140,000 to 150,000 clones, 80% to 90% seen once. Sequencing used peripheral blood, obtained on day 0 of AZD1222 vaccination. These receptors originate from an adult in good health.

This chain uses TRBV7-9 with TRBJ2-3; D possibly matches TRBD1 or TRBD2 (5 bases each). CDR1 SEHNR and CDR2 FQNEAQ come from the germline V gene (reference sequence). CDR3 size: 17 residues. V lost 5 bases to trimming and J lost 3 bases, with 21 bases between them. The CDR3 region is CASSANFGTGKTDTQYF. CDR3 sequence (DNA): TGTGCCAGCAGCGCAAACTTCGGGACGGGAAAGACAGATACGCAGTATTTT.

This sequence joins TRBV6-5 and TRBJ2-7, with a possible D match to TRBD2 (6 bases). The CDR3 contains 15 residues. Between the trimmed V and J ends, which lost 2 bases and 6 bases, there was a span of 17 bases. Germline-derived CDR1 and CDR2 are MNHEY and SVGAGI. CDR3 in amino acids: CASSYRSGSLGEQYF. The DNA for the CDR3 is TGTGCCAGCAGTTACCGGAGCGGGTCTCTCGGCGAGCAGTACTTC.

The DNA of the CDR3 is TGTGCCAGCAGTTCCTTGACAGTAACTAACTATGGCTACACCTTC. Amino acids: CASSSLTVTNYGYTF. The V and J genes are TRBV28 and TRBJ1-2, with D tentatively TRBD1 (5 bases). Trimming took off 4 bases at V and 0 bases at J, with 12 bases between the two ends. The CDR3 contains 15 residues. Germline-derived CDR1 and CDR2 are MDHEN and SYDVKM.

A single count supports this clone. The genes are TRBV19 and TRBJ1-1; TRBD1 matches 8 bases. After removal of 1 base from V and 5 bases from J, the junction contained 9 bases not matched to a gene. Per germline, CDR1 LNHDA and CDR2 SQIVND (reference sequence). This CDR3 contains 16 residues. CDR3 region: CASSIGTGGIGTEAFF. CDR3 coding DNA: TGTGCCAGTAGTATAGGTACAGGGGGTATTGGTACTGAAGCTTTCTTT.

The rearrangement links TRBV5-1 to TRBJ2-5; 11 bases are a match to TRBD2. Trimming at V came to 7 bases and at J to 4 bases, leaving 12 bases not matched to a gene. CDR1 and CDR2 (germline): SGHRS, YFSETQ. The CDR3 runs to 16 residues. The CDR3 nucleotides are TGCGCCAGCCAATTCTTAGCGGGAGGGCCGGGAGAGACCCAGTACTTC. Encoded protein: CASQFLAGGPGETQYF.

V and J are TRBV4-3 and TRBJ2-3, with no clear D. V was cut by 0 bases and J by 6 bases, with 7 bases left in between. The CDR3 consists of 13 residues. Germline CDR1 and CDR2: LGHNA and YSLEER. Here the CDR3 reads CASSQDLSDTQYF. In DNA form, the CDR3 reads TGCGCCAGCAGCCAAGATCTTTCTGATACGCAGTATTTT.

V usage is TRBV11-2 and J usage is TRBJ2-1, with 9 bases aligning to TRBD2. J gave up 4 bases and V 4 bases, and 8 bases lay outside the gene matches. The CDR3 has 16 amino acids. Germline V gene lookup returns CDR1 SGHAT and CDR2 FQNNGV. CDR3 sequence reads: CASSSIAGAPYNEQFF. CDR3 nucleotides: TGTGCCAGCAGCTCGATAGCGGGAGCACCATACAATGAGCAGTTCTTC.

The chain joins TRBV5-1 to TRBJ1-1; D perhaps matches TRBD1 (5 bases). The length of the CDR3 is 14 residues. Deletions cut 4 bases from V and 0 bases from J, with 10 bases between. Per germline, CDR1 SGHRS and CDR2 YFSETQ. The chain's CDR3 is CASSPGTMNTEAFF. CDR3 sequence (DNA): TGCGCCAGCAGCCCGGGGACCATGAACACTGAAGCTTTCTTT. Together with reference TRBV5-1 and TRBJ1-1, the CDR3 gives the full variable domain: KAGVTQTPRYLIKTRGQQVTLSCSPISGHRSVSWYQQTPGQGLQFLFEYFSETQRNKGNFPGRFSGRQFSNSRSEMNVSTLELGDSALYLCASSPGTMNTEAFFGQGTRLTVV.

This chain links TRBV7-8 with TRBJ1-5; unclear D gene. The germline gives CDR1 SGHVS, CDR2 FQNEAQ. This CDR3 spans 14 amino acids. V lost 1 base, J lost 7 bases, and 11 bases lay in between. The CDR3 region is CASSLETVSQPQHF. As DNA, the CDR3 is TGTGCCAGCAGCTTAGAAACAGTTTCGCAGCCCCAGCATTTT.

The chain joins TRBV9 to TRBJ2-5, with D tentatively TRBD1 (5 bases). Germline CDR1 is SGDLS and CDR2 is YYNGEE. The V and J ends lost 4 bases and 5 bases respectively, with 15 bases between them. This CDR3 region has 14 residues. This chain's CDR3 is CASSPQGSGETQYF. The CDR3 nucleotides read TGTGCCAGCAGCCCCCAGGGTTCTGGCGAGACCCAGTACTTC.

This chain joins TRBV7-2 and TRBJ2-7; no clear D gene. With 1 base removed from V and 3 bases from J, the gap between germline ends came to 13 bases. Germline V gene data show CDR1 as SGHTA and CDR2 as FQGNSA. This CDR3 comprises 15 residues. This chain's CDR3 is CASSLGGGFSYEQYF. The CDR3, as DNA: TGTGCCAGCAGCTTAGGAGGTGGGTTCAGCTACGAGCAGTACTTC.

V usage is TRBV10-3 and J usage is TRBJ1-2; perhaps TRBD1 as D (5 bases). The CDR3 is made up of 13 amino acids. V was pared by 3 bases and J by 6 bases, with 11 bases between. CDR1 ENHRY and CDR2 SYGVKD come from the germline V gene. CDR3: CAISEQQDHGYTF. DNA for the CDR3: TGTGCCATCAGTGAACAACAGGATCATGGCTACACCTTC.

The V call is TRBV4-2, the J call TRBJ2-6, with D possibly called TRBD1 or TRBD2 (6 bases each). Looked up from germline, CDR1 is LGHNA and CDR2 is YNFKEQ. There are 16 residues in the CDR3. Trimming shortened V by 0 bases and J by 4 bases, and 10 bases separated the two germline ends. CDR3 DNA: TGTGCCAGCAGCCAAGAGGGGGGCGACGGGGCCAACGTCCTGACTTTC. This translates into CASSQEGGDGANVLTF.

The rearrangement uses TRBV19 and TRBJ2-3; D gene ambiguous. V was clipped by 3 bases and J by 1 base, with 11 bases between them. The CDR3 contains 15 residues. Looked up from germline, CDR1 is LNHDA and CDR2 is SQIVND (reference sequence). The CDR3 region has the DNA TGTGCCAGTAGTATCGATCGCCAGGGCACAGATACGCAGTATTTT. Protein sequence: CASSIDRQGTDTQYF.

The V gene is TRBV3-1 (or the pseudogene TRBV3-2), the J gene TRBJ1-1, with D tentatively TRBD1 (5 bases). Per germline, CDR1 LGHDT and CDR2 YNNKEL (reference sequence). This CDR3 comprises 14 residues. V lost 0 bases and J lost 6, with 11 bases in between. This chain's CDR3 is CASSQDGSGAEAFF. In DNA, the CDR3 is TGTGCCAGCAGCCAAGATGGATCGGGGGCTGAAGCTTTCTTT.

This chain connects TRBV28 to TRBJ1-2; the D gene is possibly TRBD1 (6 bases). The CDR3 totals 14 residues. V lost 8 bases and J 3 bases, leaving 16 bases between the germline ends. CDR1 is MDHEN and CDR2 is SYDVKM in the germline V gene. CDR3 sequence (DNA): TGTGCCAGCCAGGGGCAGCGGCCTTACTATGGCTACACCTTC. Amino acid sequence: CASQGQRPYYGYTF.

This clone was seen more than once but under ten times. V usage is TRBV28 and J usage is TRBJ1-5, with TRBD1 matching 7 bases. Germline V gives CDR1 MDHEN, CDR2 SYDVKM. Losses at the gene ends were 5 bases for V and 6 bases for J; bases not matched to a gene: 10. This CDR3 comprises 15 residues. The CDR3 nucleotides are TGTGCCAGCAGTCGGCCAGGGGGTCCGGGTCAGCCCCAGCATTTT. Translated, it gives CASSRPGGPGQPQHF.

The rearrangement joins TRBV12-3 or TRBV12-4 to TRBJ1-6; D uncertain. This CDR3 comprises 13 residues. The V and J ends lost 3 bases and 5 bases respectively, with 5 bases between them. The CDR3 sequence is CASSFSNNSPLHF. The CDR3 DNA is TGTGCCAGCAGTTTCTCAAATAATTCACCCCTCCACTTT.

The chain uses TRBV29-1 and TRBJ1-1, with 8 positions matching TRBD1. Germline trimming cut 4 bases from V and 4 bases from J; bases unmatched to any gene: 5. CDR1 is SQVTM and CDR2 is ANQGSEA in the germline V gene. The CDR3 is 13 residues long. CDR3: CSVAGQGFTEAFF. CDR3 coding DNA: TGCAGCGTTGCAGGACAGGGTTTCACTGAAGCTTTCTTT.

This chain uses TRBV28 with TRBJ2-3; 7 bases line up with TRBD2. The CDR3 has 15 amino acids. With V trimmed by 3 bases and J by 3 bases, 6 bases remained unmatched. CDR1 and CDR2 from the germline V gene are MDHEN and SYDVKM. CDR3: CASSFGGEETDTQYF. The CDR3 DNA sequence: TGTGCCAGCAGTTTTGGGGGGGAGGAGACAGATACGCAGTATTTT.

The rearrangement uses TRBV24-1 and TRBJ2-3; the D gene is possibly TRBD2 (7 bases). Trimming removed 0 bases from V and 10 bases from J, with 16 bases in between. This CDR3 is built from 15 residues. Germline V gene lookup returns CDR1 KGHDR and CDR2 SFDVKD. The CDR3 spells CATSDLSRGAQAQYF. DNA for the CDR3: TGTGCCACCAGTGATTTGTCCCGGGGGGCTCAGGCGCAGTATTTT.

V usage is TRBV7-2 and J usage is TRBJ2-7; D possibly matches TRBD1 or TRBD2 (7 bases each). V dropped 5 bases and J dropped 5 bases, with 22 bases sitting between them. Germline V gives CDR1 SGHTA, CDR2 FQGNSA. CDR3 length equals 16 residues. This CDR3 reads CASSPFWKGAGDEQYF. The CDR3 DNA sequence: TGTGCCAGCAGCCCCTTCTGGAAGGGGGCGGGAGACGAGCAGTACTTC.

V is TRBV6-2 or TRBV6-3 and J is TRBJ1-2, with TRBD1 matching 10 bases. Germline CDR1 MNHEY, CDR2 SVGEGT. V gave up 2 bases and J gave up 5 bases; unmatched junction bases: 5. CDR3 size: 15 residues. In DNA form, the CDR3 reads TGTGCCAGCAGTTACGGGGGACAGGGGATGTATGGCTACACCTTC. Its translation: CASSYGGQGMYGYTF.

In DNA form, the CDR3 reads TGTGCCAGCAGTGAAGTCGGTTTAGAGACCCAGTACTTC. This sequence encodes CASSEVGLETQYF. The V gene is TRBV5-5, the J gene TRBJ2-5, with D unresolved. V lost 5 bases and J 4 bases, leaving 12 bases between the germline ends. The length of the CDR3 is 13 residues. Per germline, CDR1 SGHKS and CDR2 YYEKEE (reference sequence).

This rearrangement joins TRBV29-1 to TRBJ1-2; TRBD1 might be the D (5 bases). Germline V gene data show CDR1 as SQVTM and CDR2 as ANQGSEA. V was clipped by 8 bases and J by 10 bases, with 23 bases between them. The CDR3 has 13 residues. The CDR3 DNA reads as TGCAGCTGTCATTGGGTGGGACGAAGTATCTACACCTTC. Translation: CSCHWVGRSIYTF.

The chain employs TRBV30 and TRBJ1-5; a possible D gene is TRBD1 (5 bases). CDR3 length: 13 residues. Between the trimmed V and J ends, which lost 1 base and 7 bases, there was a span of 11 bases. CDR1 GTSNPN and CDR2 SVGIG come from the germline V gene (reference sequence). DNA for the CDR3: TGTGCCTGGAGTGCCAGGGCGGGACAGCCCCAGCATTTT. It translates to CAWSARAGQPQHF. The complete variable domain, with remaining parts taken from reference TRBV30 and TRBJ1-5, reads SQTIHQWPATLVQPVGSPLSLECTVEGTSNPNLYWYRQAAGRGLQLLFYSVGIGQISSEVPQNLSASRPQDRQFILSSKKLLLSDSGFYLCAWSARAGQPQHFGDGTRLSIL.

CDR3 amino acids: CATSRTGVHYGYTF. The CDR3 DNA sequence: TGTGCCACCAGCAGAACAGGGGTTCACTATGGCTACACCTTC. The chain recombines TRBV15 with TRBJ1-2, with 7 bases lining up with TRBD1. The CDR3 consists of 14 residues. The V segment lost 2 bases and the J segment 3 bases; nucleotides outside the gene matches: 3. Germline V lookup: CDR1 LNHNV, CDR2 YYDKDF (reference sequence).

The V gene is TRBV7-2, the J gene TRBJ1-2; TRBD1 matches 8 bases. Germline CDR1 reads SGHTA; CDR2 reads FQGNSA. With 5 bases clipped from V and 3 bases from J, the junction kept 8 bases outside the gene matches. The CDR3 has 15 residues. The chain's CDR3 is CASSAPGGGDYGYTF. As DNA, the CDR3 is TGTGCCAGCAGCGCTCCAGGGGGCGGGGACTATGGCTACACCTTC.

In this sample, this clone turned up once. The CDR3 region has the DNA TGTGCCAGTAACGACTGGGCGTCCATGAACACTGAAGCTTTCTTT. The encoded protein is CASNDWASMNTEAFF. The chain carries TRBV19 and TRBJ1-1; D not resolved. Trimming took off 7 bases at V and 0 bases at J, with 15 bases between the two ends. The CDR3 extends over 15 amino acids. The V gene's germline CDR1 is LNHDA and CDR2 SQIVND (reference sequence).